Here is one TCR beta chain with its context. These data are taken from a study of blood T cell repertoires in COVID-19. Turning to the study itself: Sources were T cells, B-cell-depleted T cells, or PBMCs; the material itself was cDNA or gDNA.

In the original analysis: By means of reference gene primer amplification, nucleated cell counts were estimated. TCRdb's table, derived via immunoSEQ multiplex PCR, lists solely in-frame clones and lacks some. V and J calls and clone size are those listed in that table; D and trimming were worked out from the DNA. Here the sample spans 200,000 to 250,000 clones, over 80% being singletons. Trimming took off 3 bases at V and 11 bases at J, with 19 bases between the two ends. Germline CDR1 is MDHEN and CDR2 is SYDVKM. This CDR3 has 15 residues. This TCR was sampled from a man aged 25 to 40 with COVID-19, enrolled during active disease. The material sequenced was peripheral blood. This chain uses TRBV28 with TRBJ1-4, with a possible D match to TRBD1 (6 bases). The CDR3 DNA follows: TGTGCCAGCAGTTTGTTGACCCCCGGGACACCGAAACTGTTTTTT. Protein: CASSLLTPGTPKLFF.